The source of this TCR beta chain is a study of T cell responses to AZD1222 COVID-19 vaccine. Some clones are missing from TCRdb's copy, which holds only in-frame ones; the method was immunoSEQ multiplex PCR. The sample has some 110,000 clones, about 86% seen once. On this clone: Its antigen is not identified.

Regarding the study as a whole: Per reports, nearly half of all spike-specific TCRs target regions that are unmutated in variants. Spike-specific TCR breadth and depth both grew after two AZD1222 doses.

The receptor's source is an adult who received the AZD1222 COVID-19 vaccine. The sample here was peripheral blood, taken 28 days after the second AZD1222 dose.

CDR3 residues: CASSTEGRFYEQYF. CDR3 in DNA: TGTGCCAGCAGCACCGAGGGCAGGTTCTACGAGCAGTACTTC. This chain joins TRBV6-6 and TRBJ2-7; D may be TRBD2 (5 bases). Trimming pared 6 bases from V and 3 bases from J, leaving 15 bases between. The CDR3 contains 14 residues. Germline CDR1 and CDR2: MNHNY and SVGAGI (reference sequence).